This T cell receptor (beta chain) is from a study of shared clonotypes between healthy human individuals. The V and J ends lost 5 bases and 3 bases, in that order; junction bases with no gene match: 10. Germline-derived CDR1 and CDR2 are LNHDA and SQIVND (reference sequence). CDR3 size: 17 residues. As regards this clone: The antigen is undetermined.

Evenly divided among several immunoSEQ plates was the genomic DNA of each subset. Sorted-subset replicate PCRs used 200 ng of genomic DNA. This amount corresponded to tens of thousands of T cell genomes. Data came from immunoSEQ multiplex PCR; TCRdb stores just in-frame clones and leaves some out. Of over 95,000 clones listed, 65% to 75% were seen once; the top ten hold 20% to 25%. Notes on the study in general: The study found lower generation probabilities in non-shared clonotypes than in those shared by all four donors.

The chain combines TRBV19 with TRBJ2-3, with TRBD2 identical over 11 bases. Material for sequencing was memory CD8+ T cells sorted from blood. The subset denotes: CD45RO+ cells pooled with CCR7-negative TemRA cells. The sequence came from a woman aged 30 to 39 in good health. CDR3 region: CASSAWGLAEETDTQYF. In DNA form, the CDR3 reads TGTGCCAGTAGTGCCTGGGGACTAGCGGAGGAAACAGATACGCAGTATTTT. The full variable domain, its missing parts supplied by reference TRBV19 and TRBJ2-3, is DGGITQSPKYLFRKEGQNVTLSCEQNLNHDAMYWYRQDPGQGLRLIYYSQIVNDFQKGDIAEGYSVSREKKESFPLTVTSAQKNPTAFYLCASSAWGLAEETDTQYFGPGTRLTVL.